In its sample, the clone carrying this T cell receptor beta chain was seen many times. The germline gives CDR1 LGHDT, CDR2 YNNKEL (reference sequence). V was pared by 3 bases and J by 0 bases, with 6 bases of the junction left unmatched. The CDR3 is made up of 16 amino acids. TCRdb re-analysed the 5' RACE reads in MiXCR, keeping a single row per CDR3 protein. Of about 36,000 distinct CDR3 sequences listed, around 5.5% are singletons. Documented time point: sample taken at primary tumor resection. Whole RNA was taken from tumor, nontumor lung or frozen PBMC; it was then sequenced unsorted. This record belongs to a study of spatial heterogeneity in lung cancer. Study-level background: Alpha-chain sequences were detected in numbers that were consistently lower than beta-chain sequences.

The V and J genes are TRBV3-1 and TRBJ2-3; 7 nucleotides match TRBD1. The receptor was isolated from a female donor with early-stage non-small cell lung cancer. The sequenced sample was PBMCs, obtained at surgery. CDR3 nucleotides: TGTGCCAGCAGCCACCTGACAGGGAAGAGCACAGATACGCAGTATTTT. It is translated as CASSHLTGKSTDTQYF.